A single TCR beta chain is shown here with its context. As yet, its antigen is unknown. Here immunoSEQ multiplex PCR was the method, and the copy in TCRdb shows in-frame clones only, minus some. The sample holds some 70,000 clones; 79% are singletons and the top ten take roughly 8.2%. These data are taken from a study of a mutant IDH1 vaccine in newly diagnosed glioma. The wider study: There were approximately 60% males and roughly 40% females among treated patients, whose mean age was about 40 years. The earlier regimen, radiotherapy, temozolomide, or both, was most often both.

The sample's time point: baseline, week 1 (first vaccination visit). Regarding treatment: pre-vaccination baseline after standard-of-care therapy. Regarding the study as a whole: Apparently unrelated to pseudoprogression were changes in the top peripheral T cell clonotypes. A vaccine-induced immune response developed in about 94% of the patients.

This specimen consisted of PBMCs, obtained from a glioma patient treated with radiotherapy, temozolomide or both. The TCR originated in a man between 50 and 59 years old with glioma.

The CDR3 DNA is TGTGCCAGCAGTTACCAGACAGGGGCTGGAAACACCATATATTTT. This codes for CASSYQTGAGNTIYF. V gene TRBV6-5 combines with J gene TRBJ1-3; 8 bases agree with TRBD1. Germline CDR1 and CDR2: MNHEY and SVGAGI. The CDR3 has 15 residues. Trimming took 2 bases from V and 2 from J; bases not matched to a gene: 2.